This T cell receptor beta chain is from a study of T cell clonotyping in hematopoietic cell transplantation (dated by TCRdb to about 2021). Regarding the research as a whole: Pretransplant samples from recipients were collected after cytoreduction. A total of approximately 130 blood samples were gathered in the study from 30 to 40 consecutive transplant recipients along with their related donors. Recruitment of patients ran from September 2015 to early 2017, and follow-up continued until late 2020 or until death.

The immunoSEQ assay, a bias-controlled multiplex PCR using V- and J-specific primers, was used to amplify TCR beta CDR3 regions from genomic DNA. In a second PCR step, a proprietary barcode and Illumina adapter sequences were attached to the CDR3 amplicons. CDR3 libraries were sequenced on an Illumina MiSeq instrument. The study's own analysis went as follows. Export and quality control were performed with immunoSEQ Analyzer 3.0, and downstream analyses were performed with R Bioconductor and Immunarch. Only productive rearrangements in the normalized downsampled data set went into calculating the repertoire metrics. Clonotypes larger than 5 templates in the normalized cohort were defined as pathologically expanded. The Inverse Simpson Index was used to measure repertoire diversity. To capture all clonotypes, the CMV-specificity analyses were run on the non-normalized data set. TCRdb stores this immuneACCESS table with in-frame sequences only. Part of the clones is absent; in the studies checked, under half of the shortfall reflects unresolved V genes, and no reason is known for the rest. That table is the source of V, J and clone size, and D and trimming were worked out from the DNA. This sample has approximately 16,000 clones in its table, and roughly 93% of those were observed once. Under 2% of the sample is in the top ten clones.

The time point label on this specimen signifies: recipient sample about 28 days before transplant, after cytoreduction. Blood samples were obtained from recipients approximately 28 days before transplant and at days 30, 100 and 180 after transplant. Nuclei Lysis Solution was used to extract genomic DNA from fresh or cryopreserved unfractionated peripheral blood mononuclear cells. Concerning this clone itself: The antigen it binds to is not known. The input lacks base qualities; no much larger clone sits a single base away.

Study-wide conclusions, independent of this receptor: Just a small fraction of recipient repertoires overlapped with donor repertoires, and more than 95% appeared de novo at the given depth. After transplant, TCR diversity in recipients dropped, and pathologically expanded clonotypes climbed progressively between day 30 and day 180. Sample size was limited, and cells were not sorted, so CD4 and CD8 repertoire contributions could not be separated. Broader TCR repertoire diversity after transplant was predicted by Inverse Simpson Index values from donors and from recipients before transplant.

Sequences SEHNR (CDR1) and FQNEAQ (CDR2) are obtained from the germline V gene (reference sequence). Counted from cysteine to phenylalanine, this CDR3 has 11 amino acids. Here the CDR3 DNA is all that survives: 33 bases in frame from base 1. The junction shows trimming of 5 bases on V and 10 bases on J, plus 9 bases between the germline ends. The TCR comes from a man aged 18 to 29 with biphenotypic leukemia. Some clones in this sample may be carry-over from other donors' samples. The rearranged chain carries TRBV7-9 and TRBJ2-1; the D gene cannot be resolved beyond TRBD1 or TRBD2, each matching 6 bases. Sequenced here: peripheral blood mononuclear cells, sampled before stem cell transplant. The CDR3: CASSLGGEQFF. The base sequence is TGTGCCAGCAGCCTCGGGGGCGAGCAGTTCTTC.